The rows below give T cell receptor beta chains drawn from one sample of a study of blood T cell repertoires in COVID-19. Here immunoSEQ multiplex PCR was the method, and the copy in TCRdb shows in-frame clones only, minus some. The table lists some 140,000 clones, 84% of them singletons. Material: PBMCs or T cells enriched from blood (not recorded which). The receptors shown here come from a man between 35 and 55 years old with acute COVID-19. CDR3s include the opening cysteine and the closing phenylalanine or tryptophan. Each record gives: D gene, V gene, clone size, J gene, CDR3 length, CDR3 protein, CDR3 DNA. The D gene is left open where the match is weak. Not all rows give a size; the values are once, few, many and, for expanded clones, a class.

NA	TRBV5-1	NA	TRBJ2-1	16	CASSLEPGLGHNEQFF	TGCGCCAGCAGCTTGGAGCCGGGATTAGGGCACAATGAGCAGTTCTTC
NA	TRBV4-3	NA	TRBJ2-3	14	CASSQDLAGDTQYF	TGCGCCAGCAGCCAAGATTTGGCGGGAGATACGCAGTATTTT
TRBD2	TRBV3-1/TRBV3-2	few	TRBJ2-5	15	CASSPWTSGGATQYF	TGTGCCAGCAGCCCTTGGACTAGCGGGGGGGCGACCCAGTACTTC
NA	TRBV5-1	NA	TRBJ2-1	15	CASSLDRVSYNEQFF	TGCGCCAGCAGCTTGGACCGGGTCTCCTACAATGAGCAGTTCTTC
NA	TRBV27	NA	TRBJ2-1	15	CASREWEASGNEQFF	TGTGCCAGCAGGGAGTGGGAGGCAAGCGGAAATGAGCAGTTCTTC
NA	TRBV4-3	NA	TRBJ2-7	15	CASSPGLSQGYEQYF	TGCGCCAGCAGCCCTGGGTTGAGCCAGGGCTACGAGCAGTACTTC
NA	TRBV29-1	NA	TRBJ1-2	14	CSAREGGRSYGYTF	TGCAGCGCCCGAGAGGGGGGGCGGTCATATGGCTACACCTTC
TRBD1	TRBV11-3	NA	TRBJ1-1	15	CASSLVGQWNTEAFF	TGTGCCAGCAGCTTAGTGGGACAGTGGAACACTGAAGCTTTCTTT
TRBD2	TRBV30	NA	TRBJ2-7	17	CAWSVRLAGGQSYEQYF	TGTGCCTGGAGTGTAAGACTAGCGGGGGGCCAATCCTACGAGCAGTACTTC
NA	TRBV10-1	NA	TRBJ2-1	16	CASSESGRGAYNEQFF	TGCGCCAGCAGTGAGTCTGGTCGCGGGGCGTACAATGAGCAGTTCTTC
NA	TRBV19	NA	TRBJ2-6	18	CASSMAGTRLSGANVLTF	TGTGCCAGTAGTATGGCCGGGACACGATTATCTGGGGCCAACGTCCTGACTTTC
NA	TRBV15	NA	TRBJ1-1	14	CATSIDLRETEAFF	TGTGCCACCAGCATCGACCTCAGGGAAACTGAAGCTTTCTTT
NA	TRBV4-3	NA	TRBJ1-2	15	CASSQGHTPLDGYTF	TGCGCCAGCAGCCAGGGACATACGCCCCTCGATGGCTACACCTTC
TRBD1	TRBV5-5	NA	TRBJ2-5	14	CASSLGQGGETQYF	TGTGCCAGCAGCCTAGGACAGGGGGGGGAGACCCAGTACTTC
NA	TRBV7-2	NA	TRBJ1-3	15	CASSPQGSSGNTIYF	TGTGCCAGCAGCCCCCAAGGGAGCTCTGGAAACACCATATATTTT
NA	TRBV3-1/TRBV3-2	NA	TRBJ1-6	16	CASSQAVRGYNSPLHF	TGTGCCAGCAGCCAAGCGGTGAGGGGGTATAATTCACCCCTCCACTTT
NA	TRBV7-6	NA	TRBJ1-3	16	CASSPGPGFSGNTIYF	TGTGCCAGCAGCCCCGGACCGGGATTCTCTGGAAACACCATATATTTT
TRBD2	TRBV6-5	NA	TRBJ2-7	16	CASSYSSGAGRNEQYF	TGTGCCAGCAGTTACTCGAGCGGGGCAGGGAGAAACGAGCAGTACTTC
NA	TRBV29-1	NA	TRBJ1-1	14	CSVRYGGAITEAFF	TGCAGCGTGCGCTACGGTGGGGCTATCACTGAAGCTTTCTTT
TRBD1	TRBV4-3	NA	TRBJ1-4	15	CASSGNRGYNEKLFF	TGCGCCAGCAGTGGGAACAGGGGGTATAATGAAAAACTGTTTTTT
TRBD1	TRBV12-3/TRBV12-4	NA	TRBJ2-1	13	CASSLGQGNEQFF	TGTGCCAGCAGTTTAGGACAGGGCAATGAGCAGTTCTTC
TRBD1	TRBV18	NA	TRBJ2-2	17	CASSHASLGTDTGELFF	TGTGCCAGCTCACATGCATCCCTAGGGACAGACACCGGGGAGCTGTTTTTT
TRBD1	TRBV18	NA	TRBJ1-3	18	CASSPETVQGADGNTIYF	TGTGCCAGCTCACCCGAGACAGTACAGGGGGCGGATGGAAACACCATATATTTT
NA	TRBV5-4	NA	TRBJ2-7	14	CASSSGHFSYEQYF	TGTGCCAGCAGCTCCGGACACTTCTCCTACGAGCAGTACTTC
NA	TRBV5-4	NA	TRBJ2-5	14	CASSFDSNQETQYF	TGTGCCAGCAGCTTCGACTCCAACCAAGAGACCCAGTACTTC
NA	TRBV18	NA	TRBJ2-7	13	CASSPQTGYEQYF	TGTGCCAGCTCACCACAAACAGGGTACGAGCAGTACTTC
NA	TRBV18	NA	TRBJ2-1	14	CASSPSGAYNEQFF	TGTGCCAGCTCACCTTCCGGGGCCTACAATGAGCAGTTCTTC
NA	TRBV9	once	TRBJ2-2	16	CASSVALGGNTGELFF	TGTGCCAGCAGCGTAGCTTTGGGGGGGAACACCGGGGAGCTGTTTTTT
TRBD2	TRBV19	NA	TRBJ2-1	15	CASSHRTSGDNEQFF	TGTGCCAGTAGCCACCGGACTAGCGGGGACAATGAGCAGTTCTTC
TRBD2	TRBV4-2	NA	TRBJ2-3	17	CASSQEILSGSADTQYF	TGTGCCAGCAGCCAAGAAATCCTAAGCGGGAGCGCAGATACGCAGTATTTT
TRBD2	TRBV11-2	NA	TRBJ2-1	15	CASSPLGLAGDEQFF	TGTGCCAGCAGCCCTCTTGGACTAGCAGGCGATGAGCAGTTCTTC
TRBD1	TRBV5-1	NA	TRBJ1-1	17	CASSFGQGAGLETEAFF	TGCGCCAGCAGCTTCGGACAGGGGGCAGGTTTGGAAACTGAAGCTTTCTTT
TRBD1	TRBV14	NA	TRBJ1-6	18	CASSQDLSAGGFDSPLHF	TGTGCCAGCAGCCAAGATTTGAGCGCAGGGGGCTTTGATTCACCCCTCCACTTT
NA	TRBV11-2	NA	TRBJ2-2	15	CASSLDRQTTGELFF	TGTGCCAGCAGCTTAGATCGACAGACCACCGGGGAGCTGTTTTTT
TRBD1	TRBV7-6	NA	TRBJ2-7	15	CASSLAGQESYEQYF	TGTGCCAGCAGCTTAGCGGGACAGGAGTCCTACGAGCAGTACTTC
TRBD1	TRBV4-1	NA	TRBJ1-4	20	CASSQQSPGTGISANEKLFF	TGCGCCAGCAGCCAACAATCTCCCGGGACAGGGATCTCTGCTAATGAAAAACTGTTTTTT
NA	TRBV7-9	NA	TRBJ1-2	14	CASSLADGGGGYTF	TGTGCCAGCAGCTTAGCGGACGGGGGTGGTGGCTACACCTTC
NA	TRBV11-2	NA	TRBJ1-1	14	CASSLVGRNTEAFF	TGTGCCAGCAGCTTAGTGGGCCGCAACACTGAAGCTTTCTTT